A single T cell receptor beta chain is shown here with its context. These data originate in a study of blood T cell repertoires in COVID-19. In the study overall: The cDNA or gDNA used as material had been derived from T cells, B-cell-depleted T cells, or PBMCs.

Patients in Seattle were enrolled during active infection, then followed longitudinally. CDR1 is SEHNR, CDR2 FQNEAQ, per germline (reference sequence). Trimming took 0 bases from V and 1 from J, leaving 12 bases between them. This CDR3 has 16 amino acids. Clones were read by immunoSEQ multiplex PCR, and TCRdb kept only the in-frame ones, dropping some. The table lists some 49,000 clones, 81% of them singletons. The chain couples TRBV7-9 to TRBJ1-2; D ambiguous. Sequencing was carried out using peripheral blood. The receptor was derived from a woman older than 75 with COVID-19, enrolled during active disease. The CDR3 DNA sequence: TGTGCCAGCAGCTTAGCGACCGGAGCTGGTAACTATGGCTACACCTTC. This gives the protein CASSLATGAGNYGYTF.